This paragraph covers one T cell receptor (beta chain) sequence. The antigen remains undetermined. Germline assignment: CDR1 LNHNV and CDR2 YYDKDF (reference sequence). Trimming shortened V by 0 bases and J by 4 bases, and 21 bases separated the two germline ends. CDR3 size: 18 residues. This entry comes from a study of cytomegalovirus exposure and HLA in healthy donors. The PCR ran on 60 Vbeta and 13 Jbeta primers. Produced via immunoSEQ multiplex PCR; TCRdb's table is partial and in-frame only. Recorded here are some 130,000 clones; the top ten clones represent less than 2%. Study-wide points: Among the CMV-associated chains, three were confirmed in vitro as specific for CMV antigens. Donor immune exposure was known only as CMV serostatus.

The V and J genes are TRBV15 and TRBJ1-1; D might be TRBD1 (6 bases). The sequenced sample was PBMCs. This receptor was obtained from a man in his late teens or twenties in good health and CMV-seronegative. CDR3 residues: CATSRDLRGQTAGTEAFF. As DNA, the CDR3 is TGTGCCACCAGCAGAGATTTGCGGGGGCAGACCGCGGGCACTGAAGCTTTCTTT.